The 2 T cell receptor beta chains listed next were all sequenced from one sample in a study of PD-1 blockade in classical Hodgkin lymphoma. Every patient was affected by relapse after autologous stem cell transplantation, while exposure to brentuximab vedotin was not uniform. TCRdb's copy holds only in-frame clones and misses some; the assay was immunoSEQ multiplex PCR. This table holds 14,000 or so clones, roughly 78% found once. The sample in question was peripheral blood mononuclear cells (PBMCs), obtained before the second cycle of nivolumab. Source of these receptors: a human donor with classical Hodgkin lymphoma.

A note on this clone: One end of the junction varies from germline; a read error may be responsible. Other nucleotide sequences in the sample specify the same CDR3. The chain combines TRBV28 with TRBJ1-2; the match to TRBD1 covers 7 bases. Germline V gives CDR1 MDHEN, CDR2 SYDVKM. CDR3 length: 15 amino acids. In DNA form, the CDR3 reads TGTGCCAGCAGTTCATGGAGGGGGCGCCTCGATGGATACACCTTC. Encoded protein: CASSSWRGRLDGYTF.

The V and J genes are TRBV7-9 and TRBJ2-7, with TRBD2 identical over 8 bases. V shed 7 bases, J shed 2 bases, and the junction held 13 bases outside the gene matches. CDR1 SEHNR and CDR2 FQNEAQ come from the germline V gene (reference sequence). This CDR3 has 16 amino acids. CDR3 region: CASTSAGGGRTYEQYF. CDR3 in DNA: TGTGCCAGCACCTCGGCCGGCGGGGGGAGGACCTACGAGCAGTACTTC.